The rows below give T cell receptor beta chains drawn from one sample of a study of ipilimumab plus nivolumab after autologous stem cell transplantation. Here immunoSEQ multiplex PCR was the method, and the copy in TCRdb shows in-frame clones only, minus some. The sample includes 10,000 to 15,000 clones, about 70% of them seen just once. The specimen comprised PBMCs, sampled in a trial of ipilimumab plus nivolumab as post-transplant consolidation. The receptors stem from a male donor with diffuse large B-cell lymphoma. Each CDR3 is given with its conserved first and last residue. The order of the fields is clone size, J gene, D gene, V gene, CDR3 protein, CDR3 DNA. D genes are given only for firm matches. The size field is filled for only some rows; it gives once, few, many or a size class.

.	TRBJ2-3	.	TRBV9	CASSVGVLTDTQYF	TGTGCCAGCAGCGTAGGCGTTCTCACAGATACGCAGTATTTT
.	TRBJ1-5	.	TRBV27	CASSKSRDSNQPQHF	TGTGCCAGCAGCAAGTCCCGGGATAGCAATCAGCCCCAGCATTTT
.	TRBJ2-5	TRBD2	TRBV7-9	CASSLSSGIPQETQYF	TGTGCCAGCAGCTTATCGAGCGGGATACCCCAAGAGACCCAGTACTTC
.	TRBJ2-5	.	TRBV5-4	CASSSPSVGQETQYF	TGTGCCAGCAGCTCCCCTAGCGTGGGCCAAGAGACCCAGTACTTC
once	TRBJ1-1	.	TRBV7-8	CASSLGGRMNTEAFF	TGTGCCAGCAGCTTAGGTGGCAGAATGAACACTGAAGCTTTCTTT
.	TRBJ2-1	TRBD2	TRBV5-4	CASSSLAGADYNEQFF	TGTGCCAGCAGCTCGCTAGCGGGAGCGGACTACAATGAGCAGTTCTTC
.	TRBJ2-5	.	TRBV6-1	CAISERGVRKTQYF	TGTGCCATCAGTGAGCGAGGCGTGAGGAAGACCCAGTACTTC
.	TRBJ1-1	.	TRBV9	CASSGRGNTEAFF	TGTGCCAGCAGCGGCCGGGGGAACACTGAAGCTTTCTTT
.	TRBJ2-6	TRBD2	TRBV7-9	CASSRETSVANVLTF	TGTGCCAGCAGCCGGGAGACTAGCGTGGCCAACGTCCTGACTTTC
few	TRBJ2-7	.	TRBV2	CASPRDSHLWAYEQYF	TGTGCCAGTCCCCGGGACTCCCATTTATGGGCCTACGAGCAGTACTTC
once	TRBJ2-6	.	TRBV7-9	CASSFGGANVLTF	TGTGCCAGCAGCTTCGGAGGGGCCAACGTCCTGACTTTC
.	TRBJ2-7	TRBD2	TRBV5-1	CASSNHGGKLYEQYF	TGCGCCAGCAGTAACCACGGGGGGAAATTATACGAGCAGTACTTC
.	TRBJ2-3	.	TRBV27	CASSLRGTPDTQYF	TGTGCCAGCAGTTTACGAGGGACCCCAGATACGCAGTATTTT
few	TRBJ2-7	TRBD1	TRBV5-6	CASSPGQAPRHEQYF	TGTGCCAGCAGCCCTGGACAGGCCCCGAGACACGAGCAGTACTTC
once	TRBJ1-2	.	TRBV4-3	CASSQDRTLLNYGYTF	TGCGCCAGCAGCCAAGACCGGACTCTCCTTAACTATGGCTACACCTTC
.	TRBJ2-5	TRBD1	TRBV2	CASSPHGTGDQETQYF	TGTGCCAGCAGTCCCCACGGGACAGGGGACCAAGAGACCCAGTACTTC
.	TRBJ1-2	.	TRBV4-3	CASSTRAGGGYTF	TGCGCCAGCAGCACCCGCGCCGGGGGTGGCTACACCTTC
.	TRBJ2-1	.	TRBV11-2	CASSLARGPNYNEQFF	TGTGCCAGCAGCTTAGCCCGGGGCCCTAACTACAATGAGCAGTTCTTC
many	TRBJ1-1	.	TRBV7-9	CASSLQSLMNTEAFF	TGTGCCAGCAGCCTACAGAGCTTGATGAACACTGAAGCTTTCTTT
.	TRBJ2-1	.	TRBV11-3	CASSLVASSYEQFF	TGTGCCAGCAGCTTAGTCGCCTCCAGCTATGAGCAGTTCTTC
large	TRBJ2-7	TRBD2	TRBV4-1	CASSQAGAAYEQYF	TGCGCCAGCAGCCAGGCGGGAGCGGCCTACGAGCAGTACTTC
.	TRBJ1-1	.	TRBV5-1	CASSPLRTGLEAFF	TGCGCCAGCAGCCCCCTGCGCACAGGTTTAGAAGCTTTCTTT
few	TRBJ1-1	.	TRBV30	CAWSVREGNTEAFF	TGTGCCTGGAGTGTACGGGAGGGAAATACTGAAGCTTTCTTT
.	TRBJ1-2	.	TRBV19	CASSISAGVNYGYTF	TGTGCCAGTAGTATATCGGCAGGTGTCAACTATGGCTACACCTTC
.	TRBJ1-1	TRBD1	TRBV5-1	CASSKDRENTEAFF	TGCGCCAGCAGCAAGGACAGGGAGAACACTGAAGCTTTCTTT
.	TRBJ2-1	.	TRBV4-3	CASSQVGGGPYNEQFF	TGCGCCAGCAGCCAGGTGGGCGGGGGCCCATACAATGAGCAGTTCTTC
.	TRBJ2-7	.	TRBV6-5	CASSYQARGDEQYF	TGTGCCAGCAGTTACCAGGCTCGAGGGGACGAGCAGTACTTC
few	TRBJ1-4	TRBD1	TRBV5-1	CASGLQGAGEKLFF	TGCGCCAGCGGACTACAGGGGGCGGGTGAAAAACTGTTTTTT
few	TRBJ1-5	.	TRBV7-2	CASSLNSNQPQHF	TGTGCCAGCAGCTTGAACAGCAATCAGCCCCAGCATTTT
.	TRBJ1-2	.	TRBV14	CASSQDLRPGYGYTF	TGTGCCAGCAGCCAAGATTTGAGGCCGGGCTATGGCTACACCTTC
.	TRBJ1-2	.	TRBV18	CASSPGESYGYTF	TGTGCCAGCTCACCAGGGGAGAGCTATGGCTACACCTTC
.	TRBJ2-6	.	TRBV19	CASHIPGANVLTF	TGTGCCAGTCATATTCCTGGGGCCAACGTCCTGACTTTC
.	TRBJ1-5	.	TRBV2	CASSEARDSNQPQHF	TGTGCCAGCAGTGAAGCCCGGGATAGCAATCAGCCCCAGCATTTT
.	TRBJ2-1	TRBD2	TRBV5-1	CASSFLAGESNEQFF	TGCGCCAGCAGCTTCCTAGCGGGAGAGAGCAATGAGCAGTTCTTC
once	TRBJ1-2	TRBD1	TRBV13	CASSFRDRGLDGYTF	TGTGCCAGCAGCTTCCGGGACAGGGGGCTCGATGGCTACACCTTC
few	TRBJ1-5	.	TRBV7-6	CASSLSSNQPQHF	TGTGCCAGCAGCTTATCTAGCAATCAGCCCCAGCATTTT
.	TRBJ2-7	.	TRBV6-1	CASSESRGLEQYF	TGTGCCAGCAGTGAAAGTCGCGGTCTCGAGCAGTACTTC
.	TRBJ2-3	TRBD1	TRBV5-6	CASSFYRGASTDTQYF	TGTGCCAGCAGCTTTTACAGGGGAGCGAGCACAGATACGCAGTATTTT
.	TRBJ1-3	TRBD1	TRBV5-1	CASSTDRASGNTIYF	TGCGCCAGCAGCACTGACAGGGCCTCTGGAAACACCATATATTTT
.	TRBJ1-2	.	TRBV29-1	CSVGQYYGYTF	TGCAGCGTCGGACAGTATTATGGCTACACCTTC
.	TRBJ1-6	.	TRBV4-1	CASSQDNGRSSPLHF	TGCGCCAGCAGCCAAGATAACGGGCGTTCTTCACCCCTCCACTTT
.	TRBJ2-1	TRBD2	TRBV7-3	CASSNRTSGRSLRWDEQFF	TGTGCCAGCAGCAACAGGACTAGCGGGAGGTCCCTTAGATGGGATGAGCAGTTCTTC
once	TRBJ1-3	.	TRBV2	CASILHLSGNTIYF	TGTGCCAGCATCTTGCACCTCTCTGGAAACACCATATATTTT
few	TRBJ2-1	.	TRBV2	CASSEGVVNEQFF	TGTGCCAGCAGTGAAGGGGTTGTCAATGAGCAGTTCTTC
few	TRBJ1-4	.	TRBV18	CASSPRQGSGEKLFF	TGTGCCAGCTCACCACGCCAGGGTAGCGGTGAAAAACTGTTTTTT
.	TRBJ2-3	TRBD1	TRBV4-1	CASSRQGATDTQYF	TGCGCCAGCAGCCGACAGGGGGCCACAGATACGCAGTATTTT
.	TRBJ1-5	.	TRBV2	CASRYDSGNQPQHF	TGTGCCAGCCGATACGACAGTGGCAATCAGCCCCAGCATTTT
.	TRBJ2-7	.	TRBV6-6	CASSLVDGTYEQYF	TGTGCCAGCAGTTTAGTCGACGGCACCTACGAGCAGTACTTC
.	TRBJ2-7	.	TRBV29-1	CSVGGDYEQYF	TGCAGCGTTGGGGGAGACTACGAGCAGTACTTC
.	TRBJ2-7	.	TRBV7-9	CASSLGDWGKQYF	TGTGCCAGCAGCTTGGGGGACTGGGGGAAGCAGTACTTC
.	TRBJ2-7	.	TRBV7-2	CASNSPGHLEQYF	TGTGCCAGCAATTCCCCGGGACACCTCGAGCAGTACTTC
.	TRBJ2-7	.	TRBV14	CASSQDRLSYEQYF	TGTGCCAGCAGCCAAGACAGGTTATCCTACGAGCAGTACTTC